A single sample gave rise to the 21 T cell receptor beta chains below, sequenced in a study of graft-versus-host responses after intestinal transplantation. Here immunoSEQ multiplex PCR was the method, and the copy in TCRdb shows in-frame clones only, minus some. The profile shows more than 12,000 clones, around a third of them singletons. Sequenced material: alloreactive CD4+ T cells from a mixed lymphocyte reaction culture, taken before intestinal transplant. Documented subset: CFSE-low proliferating T cells sorted from approximately 6-day pre-transplant mixed lymphocyte reaction (GvH or HvG direction). The receptors come from a human patient who received an intestinal transplant.

The CDR3: CASSQDRMVEGYTF. DNA for the CDR3: TGCGCCAGCAGCCAAGACAGGATGGTAGAAGGCTACACCTTC. This chain uses TRBV4-1 with TRBJ1-2; D unresolved. Germline loops: CDR1 MGHRA, CDR2 YSYEKL. Trimming stripped 0 bases from V and 8 bases from J, with 13 bases between. This CDR3 has 14 amino acids.

This clone was counted between two and nine times. The rearrangement joins TRBV4-1 to TRBJ1-4, with D unresolved. Germline CDR1 MGHRA, CDR2 YSYEKL. Between the trimmed V and J ends, which lost 3 bases and 3 bases, there was a span of 20 bases. This CDR3 contains 18 residues. CDR3 DNA: TGCGCCAGCAGCCACCAAGGTCATAGGAGTCTTTCTAATGAAAAACTGTTTTTT. Translation gives CASSHQGHRSLSNEKLFF.

This clone was counted between two and nine times. The chain has TRBV4-2 and TRBJ1-1; 9 positions match TRBD1. With V trimmed by 5 bases and J by 3 bases, 4 bases remained unmatched. The germline gives CDR1 LGHNA, CDR2 YNFKEQ. This CDR3 has 14 residues. This chain's CDR3 is CASSLTGGYTEAFF. CDR3 bases: TGTGCCAGCAGCTTGACAGGGGGGTACACTGAAGCTTTCTTT.

V is TRBV7-6 and J is TRBJ1-2; TRBD1 might be the D (5 bases). Germline CDR1 and CDR2: SGHVS and FNYEAQ. This CDR3 region has 11 residues. In DNA, the CDR3 is TGTGGGGGCCCTGCTAGTGATGGCTACACCTTC. Translated: CGGPASDGYTF.

The CDR3 is CASRLRGFGSGELFF. CDR3 DNA: TGTGCCAGCAGGCTAAGGGGGTTTGGGTCCGGGGAGCTGTTTTTT. The chain employs TRBV6-6 and TRBJ2-2, with D maybe TRBD1 (6 bases). The CDR3 consists of 15 residues. CDR1 and CDR2 (germline): MNHNY, SVGAGI (reference sequence). V dropped 6 bases and J dropped 6 bases, with 17 bases sitting between them.

Points on this clone: A much more abundant neighbour one base away suggests this may be a read error. V and J are TRBV5-6 and TRBJ2-7; D is ambiguous. Germline CDR1 and CDR2: SGHDT and YYEEEE. Trimming removed 3 bases from V and 6 bases from J, with 16 bases in between. The CDR3 is made up of 14 amino acids. The DNA of the CDR3 is TGTGCCAGCAGCTCGACGTTTTCGACGAGCGAGCAGTACTTC. This encodes CASSSTFSTSEQYF.

This chain connects TRBV11-2 to TRBJ2-7; D gene unclear. V gave up 1 base and J gave up 1 base, with 11 bases separating them. Germline-derived CDR1 and CDR2 are SGHAT and FQNNGV. The CDR3 is made up of 15 amino acids. CDR3 residues: CASSLALITSYEQYF. Here the CDR3 DNA reads TGTGCCAGCAGCTTAGCACTTATTACTTCCTACGAGCAGTACTTC.

The chain combines TRBV6-5 with TRBJ2-5; TRBD2 matches 7 bases. The CDR3 covers 14 residues. V lost 4 bases and J lost 2; bases outside the gene matches: 4. Germline lookup yields CDR1 MNHEY and CDR2 SVGAGI. The CDR3 DNA is TGTGCCAGCAGTTTCGCGGGAGTTCAAGAGACCCAGTACTTC. It is translated as CASSFAGVQETQYF.

V usage is TRBV28 and J usage is TRBJ1-1; 10 bases agree with TRBD1. CDR1 and CDR2 from the germline V gene are MDHEN and SYDVKM. This CDR3 region has 15 residues. With V trimmed by 7 bases and J by 5 bases, 10 bases remained unmatched. This CDR3 is CASKRTGGKKTEAFF. DNA for the CDR3: TGTGCCAGCAAAAGGACAGGGGGGAAAAAAACTGAAGCTTTCTTT.

This clone was found a few times. The J gene is TRBJ2-5, the V gene TRBV5-1; D may be TRBD2 (7 bases). The CDR3 has 16 amino acids. From germline, CDR1 is SGHRS and CDR2 YFSETQ. Deletions cut 0 bases from V and 12 bases from J, with 24 bases between. The CDR3 sequence is CASSLGGAGTSVEKYF. The CDR3 bases are TGCGCCAGCAGCTTGGGGGGAGCGGGGACAAGCGTGGAAAAGTACTTC.

The rearrangement uses TRBV7-9 and TRBJ1-1; D uncertain. This CDR3 region has 13 residues. Trimming left V 2 bases short and J 5 bases short, with 9 bases between. Germline loops: CDR1 SEHNR, CDR2 FQNEAQ (reference sequence). CDR3 nucleotides: TGTGCCAGCAGCTTAACGGGTGGAACTGAAGCTTTCTTT. Amino acids: CASSLTGGTEAFF.

This clone came up a few times. The chain carries TRBV7-2 and TRBJ1-1; no firm D call. The CDR3 has 16 residues. Trimming cost V 2 bases and J 4 bases, with 17 bases left between them. Germline CDR1 is SGHTA and CDR2 is FQGNSA. The CDR3 is CASSLFMAGIGTEAFF. The CDR3 DNA reads as TGTGCCAGCAGCTTATTTATGGCGGGGATAGGCACTGAAGCTTTCTTT.

This clone was observed a few times. The V call is TRBV7-2, the J call TRBJ2-5; the match to TRBD2 covers 12 bases. The CDR3 contains 17 residues. Per germline, CDR1 SGHTA and CDR2 FQGNSA. With V trimmed by 0 bases and J by 5 bases, 7 bases remained unmatched. The CDR3 loop reads CASSLAPRLAGAETQYF. In DNA form, the CDR3 reads TGTGCCAGCAGCTTAGCCCCTCGACTAGCGGGAGCTGAGACCCAGTACTTC.

This clone was counted once. The chain has TRBV5-1 and TRBJ2-7, with 10 bases lining up with TRBD2. After removal of 2 bases from V and 3 bases from J, the junction contained 2 bases not matched to a gene. The CDR3 totals 14 residues. Germline V gene data show CDR1 as SGHRS and CDR2 as YFSETQ. CDR3 residues: CASSFSGRRYEQYF. DNA of the CDR3: TGCGCCAGCAGCTTTAGCGGGAGGCGCTACGAGCAGTACTTC.

This rearrangement joins TRBV15 to TRBJ2-7; D tentatively reads TRBD1 or TRBD2 (5 bases each). This CDR3 region has 13 residues. V was clipped by 0 bases and J by 8 bases, with 11 bases between them. The V gene's germline CDR1 is LNHNV and CDR2 YYDKDF (reference sequence). The CDR3 coding sequence is TGTGCCACCAGCAGAGATCTGGGGGAAAAGCAGTACTTC. Translation gives CATSRDLGEKQYF.

This clone has a single count. The genes are TRBV19 and TRBJ2-3, with 7 bases fitting TRBD2. This CDR3 region has 14 residues. Germline V gives CDR1 LNHDA, CDR2 SQIVND (reference sequence). V trimming: 6 bases; J trimming: 2 bases; junction bases outside the gene matches: 5. CDR3 nucleotide sequence: TGTGCCAGTAGGGCTAGCGGAAACACAGATACGCAGTATTTT. It translates to CASRASGNTDTQYF.

This chain joins TRBV21-1 and TRBJ2-1; the D call in the table, TRBD2, was not verified against the DNA. TRBV21-1 is given as a pseudogene. The CDR3 has 17 amino acids. In DNA form, the CDR3 reads TGTGCCAGCAGTATTGAGACTAGCGGGAGGGCCTACAATGAGCAGTTCTTC. It is translated as CASSIETSGRAYNEQFF.

In nucleotides, the CDR3 is TGTGCCAGCAGACGACAGGGGGAGGTCACTGAAGCTTTCTTT. Translated, it gives CASRRQGEVTEAFF. The V and J genes are TRBV6-6 and TRBJ1-1; 9 bases align to TRBD1. Germline assignment: CDR1 MNHNY and CDR2 SVGAGI (reference sequence). The CDR3 covers 14 residues. J was trimmed by 4 bases and V by 6 bases; bases with no gene match: 6.

The chain carries TRBV6-4 and TRBJ1-6; D not certain. The CDR3 runs to 13 residues. From germline, CDR1 is MRHNA and CDR2 SNTAGT. V lost 2 bases and J lost 6, with 5 bases in between. The CDR3 loop is CASSDRVNSPLHF. The CDR3 DNA follows: TGTGCCAGCAGTGACAGGGTTAATTCACCCCTCCACTTT.

This clone was recorded a few times. The CDR3 is CASSLETGAMNTEAFF. The DNA for the CDR3 is TGCGCCAGCAGCCTGGAGACAGGGGCAATGAACACTGAAGCTTTCTTT. The rearrangement joins TRBV5-1 to TRBJ1-1; TRBD1 matches at 8 bases. The CDR3 is 16 amino acids. J was trimmed by 0 bases and V by 4 bases; bases with no gene match: 8. Germline V gene lookup returns CDR1 SGHRS and CDR2 YFSETQ.

The gene calls are TRBV30 and TRBJ1-3, with D possibly matching TRBD1 (6 bases). Germline V lookup: CDR1 GTSNPN, CDR2 SVGIG (reference sequence). The V end lost 2 bases, the J end lost 1 base, and 6 bases lay between the germline ends. This CDR3 has 13 amino acids. The CDR3 DNA follows: TGTGCCTGGAGTAGGGGGTCTGGAAACACCATATATTTT. Protein sequence: CAWSRGSGNTIYF.